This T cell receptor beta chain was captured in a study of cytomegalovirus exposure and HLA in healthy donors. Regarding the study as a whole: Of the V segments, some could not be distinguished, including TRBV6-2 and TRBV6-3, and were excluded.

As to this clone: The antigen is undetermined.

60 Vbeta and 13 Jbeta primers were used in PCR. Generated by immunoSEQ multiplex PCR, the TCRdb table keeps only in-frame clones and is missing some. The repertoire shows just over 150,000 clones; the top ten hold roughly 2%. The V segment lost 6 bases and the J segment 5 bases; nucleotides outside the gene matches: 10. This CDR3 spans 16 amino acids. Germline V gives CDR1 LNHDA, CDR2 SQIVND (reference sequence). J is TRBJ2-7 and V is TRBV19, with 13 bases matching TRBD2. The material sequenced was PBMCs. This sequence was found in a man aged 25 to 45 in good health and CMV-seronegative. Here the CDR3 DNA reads TGTGCCAGTAGCGCGGCACTAGCGGGAGGGCGGGACGAGCAGTACTTC. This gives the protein CASSAALAGGRDEQYF.